These 21 T cell receptor beta chains originate from one sample sequenced in a study of T-cell reconstitution after alpha-beta-depleted transplantation in children. During its preparation, the TCRbeta library received unique molecular identifiers. TCRdb processed the PCR reads anew with MiXCR; each CDR3 protein has one entry. The sample carries about 580,000 distinct CDR3 sequences, under 30% recorded once. The sample here was PBMCs, mostly from graft donor cells, taken 360 days after TCRalphabeta/CD19-depleted stem cell transplant. Every receptor here comes from a boy in the first two years of life who had a stem cell transplant for acute myeloid leukemia, so the T cells may come from the graft donor.

This clonotype was detected a few times. V is TRBV4-2 and J is TRBJ2-5, with 13 bases fitting TRBD2. This CDR3 region has 18 residues. V dropped 0 bases and J dropped 5; count of bases not matched to a gene: 9. In germline, CDR1 is LGHNA, CDR2 YNFKEQ. CDR3 in amino acids: CASSQEELAGGEAETQYF. DNA of the CDR3: TGTGCCAGCAGCCAAGAGGAACTAGCGGGGGGGGAGGCGGAGACCCAGTACTTC.

The chain is built from TRBV24-1 and TRBJ2-2; TRBD1 agrees at 9 bases. The V gene's germline CDR1 is KGHDR and CDR2 SFDVKD. The trim removed 6 bases at V and 1 base at J, leaving 8 bases unmatched. The CDR3 has 17 residues. CDR3 sequence: CATSPPRTGVNTGELFF. The CDR3 DNA reads TGTGCCACCAGTCCCCCGCGGACAGGGGTGAACACCGGGGAGCTGTTTTTT.

This clonotype was recorded many times. This sequence joins TRBV5-1 and TRBJ1-2, with D perhaps matching TRBD1 (6 bases). Trimming removed 6 bases at V and 8 bases at J, with 17 bases between. The CDR3 is 13 amino acids. Germline CDR1 reads SGHRS; CDR2 reads YFSETQ. DNA for the CDR3: TGCGCCAGCACATCCCGACGGGGGCACGGCTACACCTTC. Its protein is CASTSRRGHGYTF. Full variable domain (remainder filled in from reference TRBV5-1 and TRBJ1-2): KAGVTQTPRYLIKTRGQQVTLSCSPISGHRSVSWYQQTPGQGLQFLFEYFSETQRNKGNFPGRFSGRQFSNSRSEMNVSTLELGDSALYLCASTSRRGHGYTFGSGTRLTVV.

The chain uses TRBV11-2 and TRBJ2-7; D may be TRBD2 (6 bases). Germline CDR1 SGHAT, CDR2 FQNNGV. Trimming cost V 5 bases and J 7 bases, with 18 bases left between them. The CDR3 is 14 amino acids. CDR3 region: CASSPGGARGEQYF. The DNA for the CDR3 is TGTGCCAGCAGCCCCGGCGGGGCCAGAGGGGAGCAGTACTTC. Drawing the rest from reference TRBV11-2 and TRBJ2-7, the complete variable domain is EAGVAQSPRYKIIEKRQSVAFWCNPISGHATLYWYQQILGQGPKLLIQFQNNGVVDDSQLPKDRFSAERLKGVDSTLKIQPAKLEDSAVYLCASSPGGARGEQYFGPGTRLTVT.

This clonotype has a count of ten or more. The chain employs TRBV12-3 or TRBV12-4 and TRBJ2-1; perhaps D is TRBD1 or TRBD2 (6 bases each). Trimming stripped 2 bases from V and 6 bases from J, with 8 bases between. This CDR3 has 13 amino acids. CDR3 residues: CASSLRGANEQFF. Here the CDR3 DNA reads TGTGCCAGCAGTTTAAGGGGGGCCAATGAGCAGTTCTTC.

This clonotype was observed a few times. This chain connects TRBV13 to TRBJ2-3; no definite D call. The CDR3 length is 14 residues. With 5 bases removed from V and 4 bases from J, the gap between germline ends came to 13 bases. CDR1 PRHDT and CDR2 FYEKMQ come from the germline V gene (reference sequence). CDR3: CASSPVWISDTQYF. In nucleotides, the CDR3 is TGTGCCAGCAGCCCCGTCTGGATCTCAGATACGCAGTATTTT.

The sample holds many counts of this clonotype. The chain links TRBV6-2 or TRBV6-3 to TRBJ2-3, with a weak D call TRBD2 (7 bases). Germline CDR1 MNHEY, CDR2 SVGEGT. This CDR3 is built from 18 residues. V lost 2 bases and J lost 7, with 25 bases in between. As DNA, the CDR3 is TGTGCCAGCAGTTACCCCGAAGGGGGGGGCGCCAGGTTATATACGCAGTATTTT. Protein: CASSYPEGGGARLYTQYF.

This clonotype was picked up many times. The genes are TRBV20-1 and TRBJ1-1, with TRBD1 as a possible D gene (5 bases). The germline V gene encodes CDR1 DFQATT and CDR2 SNEGSKA (reference sequence). The V gene lost 2 bases and the J gene lost 0 bases, with 7 bases spanning the gap. CDR3 length: 13 amino acids. The CDR3 DNA is TGCAGTGCTAGACGGGGCGTGAACACTGAAGCTTTCTTT. Translation: CSARRGVNTEAFF.

This clonotype was recorded a few times. The chain uses TRBV28 and TRBJ1-4; TRBD1 might be the D (5 bases). V lost 7 bases, J lost 3 bases, and 12 bases lay in between. In germline, CDR1 is MDHEN, CDR2 SYDVKM. This CDR3 has 14 residues. The CDR3 region is CASTYWGSNEKLFF. CDR3 nucleotides: TGTGCCAGCACCTACTGGGGGTCTAATGAAAAACTGTTTTTT.

The chain joins TRBV20-1 to TRBJ2-1, with a tentative D call TRBD1 (5 bases). V shed 6 bases and J shed 9 bases, with 15 bases lying between them. Germline values: CDR1 DFQATT, CDR2 SNEGSKA (reference sequence). The CDR3 runs 12 residues. The CDR3, as DNA: TGCAGTGCCCTCCGCGACAGCATTGAGCAGTTCTTC. Translating gives CSALRDSIEQFF.

This sequence joins TRBV21-1 and TRBJ2-7. TRBV21-1 has pseudogene status. This CDR3 spans 13 amino acids. The CDR3 nucleotides read TGTGCCAGCAGCAAAGTAGGTTCCTACGAGCAGTACTTC. Residues: CASSKVGSYEQYF.

The chain carries TRBV7-9 and TRBJ1-2; D remains ambiguous. The CDR3 has 13 residues. Trimming removed 2 bases from V and 10 bases from J, with 14 bases in between. Germline CDR1 reads SEHNR; CDR2 reads FQNEAQ (reference sequence). The CDR3 DNA is TGTGCCAGCAGCTTAACAGCTGGGCATGTCTACACCTTC. This gives the protein CASSLTAGHVYTF.

V and J are TRBV4-1 and TRBJ1-1; maybe TRBD1 (5 bases). The V end lost 4 bases, the J end lost 2 bases, and 11 bases lay between the germline ends. The CDR3 consists of 14 residues. In germline, CDR1 is MGHRA, CDR2 YSYEKL. CDR3: CASSPGRDNTEAFF. CDR3 in DNA: TGCGCCAGCAGCCCGGGACGGGATAACACTGAAGCTTTCTTT.

In this sample, this clonotype turned up many times. The V and J genes are TRBV20-1 and TRBJ2-1; D not certain. The CDR3 contains 16 residues. Trimming removed 1 base from V and 0 bases from J, with 13 bases in between. Germline loops: CDR1 DFQATT, CDR2 SNEGSKA (reference sequence). This chain's CDR3 is CSARGPSASSYNEQFF. CDR3 nucleotide sequence: TGCAGTGCTAGAGGGCCCAGCGCAAGCTCCTACAATGAGCAGTTCTTC.

This clonotype has more than one count but fewer than ten. The chain uses TRBV5-1 and TRBJ2-1; unclear D gene. V was clipped by 5 bases and J by 3 bases, with 9 bases between them. The V gene's germline CDR1 is SGHRS and CDR2 YFSETQ. CDR3 size: 13 residues. The CDR3 nucleotides read TGCGCCAGCAGGATGGACGGCTACAATGAGCAGTTCTTC. Amino acid sequence: CASRMDGYNEQFF.

This chain links TRBV6-5 with TRBJ2-7, with D perhaps being TRBD1 or TRBD2 (5 bases each). Germline V lookup: CDR1 MNHEY, CDR2 SVGAGI. Trimming took off 8 bases at V and 9 bases at J, with 11 bases between the two ends. The CDR3 contains 10 residues. DNA of the CDR3: TGTGCCAGCCAGGGAGAGAGGCAGTACTTC. Its translation: CASQGERQYF.

This clonotype was seen ten or more times. V and J are TRBV29-1 and TRBJ1-3; 8 positions match TRBD1. This CDR3 is built from 14 residues. The V gene's germline CDR1 is SQVTM and CDR2 ANQGSEA. The V gene end was trimmed by 1 base and the J gene end by 4 bases; junction bases not matched to a gene: 3. CDR3 sequence: CSVEGAGGGNTIYF. For the CDR3, the DNA is TGCAGCGTTGAAGGGGCAGGGGGCGGAAACACCATATATTTT.

This CDR3 is CASSYRKGDSPLHF. CDR3 sequence (DNA): TGTGCCAGCAGTTACCGTAAGGGGGACTCACCCCTCCACTTT. V and J are TRBV6-5 and TRBJ1-6, with D possibly being TRBD1 (6 bases). Germline lookup yields CDR1 MNHEY and CDR2 SVGAGI. V was pared by 2 bases and J by 10 bases, with 12 bases between. The CDR3 is made up of 14 amino acids.

The chain joins TRBV4-3 to TRBJ2-3, with D possibly being TRBD2 (7 bases). V was pared by 4 bases and J by 2 bases, with 19 bases between. This CDR3 spans 17 amino acids. CDR1 LGHNA and CDR2 YSLEER come from the germline V gene. CDR3 sequence (DNA): TGCGCCAGCAGCCTTGGGCGAGGGGGGGCTTCCACAGATACGCAGTATTTT. Amino acid sequence: CASSLGRGGASTDTQYF.

This clonotype was detected many times. V gene TRBV20-1 combines with J gene TRBJ2-1; possible D gene TRBD2, 5 bases. Looked up from germline, CDR1 is DFQATT and CDR2 is SNEGSKA (reference sequence). The CDR3 extends over 13 amino acids. Between the trimmed V and J ends, which lost 1 base and 8 bases, there was a span of 12 bases. The CDR3 nucleotides read TGCAGTGCTAGAGCCCCCCGGACTCATGAGCAGTTCTTC. This codes for CSARAPRTHEQFF.

This clonotype was seen ten or more times. This chain uses TRBV12-3 or TRBV12-4 with TRBJ2-2; D is undetermined. V lost 5 bases, J lost 6 bases, and 4 bases lay in between. This CDR3 spans 11 amino acids. CDR3 amino acids: CASSGPGELFF. The DNA of the CDR3 is TGTGCCAGCAGTGGGCCCGGGGAGCTGTTTTTT.